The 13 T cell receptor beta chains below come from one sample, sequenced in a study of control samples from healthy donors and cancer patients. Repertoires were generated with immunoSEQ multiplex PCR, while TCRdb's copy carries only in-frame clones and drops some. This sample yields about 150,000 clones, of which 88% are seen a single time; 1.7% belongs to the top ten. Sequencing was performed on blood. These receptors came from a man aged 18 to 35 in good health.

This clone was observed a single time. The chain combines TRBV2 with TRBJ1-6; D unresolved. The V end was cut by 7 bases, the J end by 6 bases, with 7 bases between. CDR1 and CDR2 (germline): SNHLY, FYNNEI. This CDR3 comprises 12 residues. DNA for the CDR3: TGTGCCAGCAAGTTGGTTAATTCACCCCTCCACTTT. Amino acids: CASKLVNSPLHF.

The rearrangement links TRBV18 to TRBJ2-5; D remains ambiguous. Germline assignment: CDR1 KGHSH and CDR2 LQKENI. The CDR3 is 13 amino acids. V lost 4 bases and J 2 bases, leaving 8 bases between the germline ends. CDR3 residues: CASSQGLQETQYF. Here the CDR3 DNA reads TGTGCCAGCTCACAAGGGTTACAAGAGACCCAGTACTTC.

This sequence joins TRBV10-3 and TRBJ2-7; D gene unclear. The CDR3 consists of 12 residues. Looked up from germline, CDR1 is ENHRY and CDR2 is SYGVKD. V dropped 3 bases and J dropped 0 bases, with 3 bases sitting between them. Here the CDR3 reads CAISDSSYEQYF. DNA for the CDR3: TGTGCCATCAGTGACAGCTCCTACGAGCAGTACTTC.

In DNA, the CDR3 is TGTGCCAGCAGCAGTAACGATGAAAAACTGTTTTTT. The encoded protein is CASSSNDEKLFF. This rearrangement joins TRBV6-5 to TRBJ1-4; no firm D call. CDR1 MNHEY and CDR2 SVGAGI come from the germline V gene. The CDR3 sequence is 12 residues long. Trimming removed 6 bases from V and 6 bases from J, with 8 bases in between.

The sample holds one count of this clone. The CDR3 DNA sequence: TGTGCCACCCAAGGGGGGAAATGGAACACTGAAGCTTTCTTT. Translating it yields CATQGGKWNTEAFF. The chain joins TRBV7-2 to TRBJ1-1; the D gene is possibly TRBD1 (6 bases). Germline V CDR1 and CDR2: SGHTA, FQGNSA. The CDR3 length is 14 residues. Trimming left V 10 bases short and J 1 base short, with 16 bases between.

The CDR3 nucleotides read TGTGCCAGTAGACACGACAGGGCGTCCACCGGGGAGCTGTTTTTT. Amino acids: CASRHDRASTGELFF. V and J are TRBV19 and TRBJ2-2; TRBD1 matches 7 bases. With V trimmed by 6 bases and J by 4 bases, 8 bases remained unmatched. This CDR3 has 15 residues. Germline V gene sequence: CDR1 LNHDA, CDR2 SQIVND (reference sequence).

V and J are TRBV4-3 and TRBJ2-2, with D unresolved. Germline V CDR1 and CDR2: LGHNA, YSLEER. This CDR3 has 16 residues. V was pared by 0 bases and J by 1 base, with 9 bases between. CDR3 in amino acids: CASSQDTGGNTGELFF. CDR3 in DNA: TGCGCCAGCAGCCAAGATACGGGCGGGAACACCGGGGAGCTGTTTTTT.

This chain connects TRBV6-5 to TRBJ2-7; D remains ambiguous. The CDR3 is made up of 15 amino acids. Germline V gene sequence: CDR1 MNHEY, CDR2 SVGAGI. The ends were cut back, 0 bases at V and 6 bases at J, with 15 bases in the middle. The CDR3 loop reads CASSYSFEYIAEQYF. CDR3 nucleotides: TGTGCCAGCAGTTACTCTTTTGAATACATCGCCGAGCAGTACTTC.

In nucleotides, the CDR3 is TGTGCCAGCAGTGGACACAGGGGTGAGACCCAGTACTTC. This gives the protein CASSGHRGETQYF. V usage is TRBV25-1 and J usage is TRBJ2-5; 7 nucleotides align to TRBD1. Germline CDR1 and CDR2: MGHDK and SYGVNS. V shed 4 bases and J 5 bases; nucleotides not matched to a gene: 4. This CDR3 comprises 13 residues.

The CDR3 sequence is CASSFLEGGREPQHF. In nucleotides, the CDR3 is TGTGCCAGCAGCTTCCTGGAGGGGGGCAGAGAGCCCCAGCATTTT. The rearrangement uses TRBV7-2 and TRBJ1-5; maybe TRBD1 (6 bases). Germline CDR1 reads SGHTA; CDR2 reads FQGNSA. Trimming shortened V by 3 bases and J by 8 bases, and 17 bases separated the two germline ends. The CDR3 sequence is 15 residues long.

In nucleotides, the CDR3 is TGTGCCAGCAGCTTGGAGACAGGGGGAACTGAAGCTTTCTTT. It codes for CASSLETGGTEAFF. This chain uses TRBV11-2 with TRBJ1-1; 9 positions agree with TRBD1. Germline trimming cut 3 bases from V and 5 bases from J; bases unmatched to any gene: 4. Germline values: CDR1 SGHAT, CDR2 FQNNGV. The CDR3 contains 14 residues.

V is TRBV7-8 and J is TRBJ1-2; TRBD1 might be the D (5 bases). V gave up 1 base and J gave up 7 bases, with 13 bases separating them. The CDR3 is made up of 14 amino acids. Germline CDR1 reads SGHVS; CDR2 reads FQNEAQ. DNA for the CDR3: TGTGCCAGCAGCTTAGATCACAGGCAGGGTGGCTACACCTTC. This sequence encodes CASSLDHRQGGYTF.

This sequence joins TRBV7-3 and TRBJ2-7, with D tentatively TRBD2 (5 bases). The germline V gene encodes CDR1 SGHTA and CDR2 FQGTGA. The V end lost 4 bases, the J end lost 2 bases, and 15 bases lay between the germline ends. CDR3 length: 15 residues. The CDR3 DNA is TGTGCCAGCAGCTCCGGAGGAGGTAGTCCCTACGAGCAGTACTTC. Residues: CASSSGGGSPYEQYF.